This paragraph covers one T cell receptor (beta chain) sequence. This specimen comes from a study of blood T cell repertoires in COVID-19. Looking at the study overall: Italy, Spain and the United States were the sources of the convalescent and acute COVID-19 samples. The analysed material was cDNA or gDNA that came from T cells, B-cell-depleted T cells, or PBMCs.

Authors' methods: Nucleated cell number was recorded as an estimate derived from reference gene primer amplification. Assay used: immunoSEQ multiplex PCR; TCRdb lists only in-frame clones, some missing. That table gives V, J and clone size, and the DNA gave D and trimming. The sample has around 140,000 clones, 88% seen once. Germline loops: CDR1 SGHTS, CDR2 YDEGEE. This CDR3 contains 11 residues. Trimming cost V 5 bases and J 4 bases, with 6 bases left between them. This sequence was found in an older man with active COVID-19. The V and J genes are TRBV5-8 and TRBJ2-5; D ambiguous. Material: peripheral blood. The CDR3 sequence: CASSPIETQYF. Written as DNA, the CDR3 is TGTGCCAGCAGTCCCATAGAGACCCAGTACTTC.